This T cell receptor beta chain was sequenced in a study of T cells in localized non-small cell lung cancer. General study results and limits: Uninvolved adjacent lung showed peak T cell clonality, exceeding tumor.

With V trimmed by 6 bases and J by 8 bases, 9 bases remained unmatched. This CDR3 contains 13 residues. Germline values: CDR1 MRHNA, CDR2 SNTAGT. Generated by immunoSEQ multiplex PCR, the TCRdb table keeps only in-frame clones and is missing some. There are tens of thousands of clones in the sample; around four fifths occur only once, and roughly 13% lies in the top ten. Points on this clone: Its specificity is not known.

This chain joins TRBV6-4 and TRBJ1-2, with TRBD1 identical over 7 bases. The origin of this receptor is a female donor aged 60 or older with stage I lung adenocarcinoma. The sequencing here drew on peripheral blood, taken before any cancer treatment. DNA for the CDR3: TGTGCCAGCAGCGCAACAGGGGAGGGCGGCTACACCTTC. It translates to CASSATGEGGYTF.